This TCR beta chain derives from a study of blood T cell repertoires in COVID-19. About the research overall: Spain, Italy and the United States supplied samples that represented acute and convalescent COVID-19. From T cells, B-cell-depleted T cells, or PBMCs came the material, which was cDNA or gDNA.

The length of the CDR3 is 15 residues. The germline V gene has CDR1 SNHLY and CDR2 FYNNEI. V lost 4 bases, J lost 3 bases, and 9 bases stayed unmatched. Here immunoSEQ multiplex PCR was the method, and the copy in TCRdb shows in-frame clones only, minus some. Of about 300,000 clones in the sample, over 75% were seen once. Recovery among Cohort 3 donors was established by two negative PCRs, clearance, or symptom resolution. Specimen: PBMCs or T cells enriched from blood (not recorded which). The receptor was derived from a young man who had recovered from COVID-19. This sequence joins TRBV2 and TRBJ2-7; 7 nucleotides agree with TRBD2. The chain's CDR3 is CASSAPQRGYYEQYF. The CDR3 nucleotides are TGTGCCAGCAGTGCCCCCCAGCGGGGATACTACGAGCAGTACTTC.